These 4 T cell receptor beta chains originate from one sample sequenced in a study of blood T cell repertoires in COVID-19 (dated by TCRdb to the early 2020s). Libraries were made using the immunoSEQ multiplex PCR assay. The table was pulled from immuneACCESS by TCRdb, which kept in-frame rearrangements only. Such tables lose some clones; where checked, under half of the loss comes from unresolved V genes, and the rest has no known cause. The sample table holds over 55,000 clones, of which 80% to 85% were seen once. The biggest ten clones account for 8.5% to 10% of the sample. The sequenced sample consisted of peripheral blood. These receptor sequences come from a man aged 45-60 years with active COVID-19.

CDR3 bases: TGTGCCACCAGCGCCCCCGGGACTAGCGATGAGCAGTTCTTC. Residues: CATSAPGTSDEQFF. The V and J genes are TRBV15 and TRBJ2-1; 10 nucleotides agree with TRBD2. This CDR3 comprises 14 residues. V was pared by 5 bases and J by 8 bases, with 6 bases of the junction left unmatched. Germline loops: CDR1 LNHNV, CDR2 YYDKDF (reference sequence).

V usage is TRBV2 and J usage is TRBJ1-2; 7 bases are a match to TRBD1. Germline CDR1 SNHLY, CDR2 FYNNEI. The trim removed 11 bases at V and 2 bases at J, leaving 5 bases unmatched. This CDR3 is 12 amino acids long. Here the CDR3 DNA reads TGTGCCGACGGCAGGGGGAACTATGGCTACACCTTC. It codes for CADGRGNYGYTF.

This rearrangement joins TRBV4-1 to TRBJ2-6, with 8 positions matching TRBD1. CDR3 size: 20 residues. Germline CDR1 reads MGHRA; CDR2 reads YSYEKL. Trimming at V came to 1 base and at J to 2 bases, leaving 13 bases not matched to a gene. The CDR3 region is CASSQGGTGGPGPGANVLTF. CDR3 coding DNA: TGCGCCAGCAGCCAAGGGGGGACAGGCGGCCCGGGGCCTGGGGCCAACGTCCTGACTTTC.

This chain links TRBV15 with TRBJ2-5; 8 bases match TRBD2. V lost 1 base and J lost 2; bases outside the gene matches: 9. The germline V gene encodes CDR1 LNHNV and CDR2 YYDKDF (reference sequence). This CDR3 is 17 amino acids long. The CDR3 is CATSRGQREGGQETQYF. The CDR3, as DNA: TGTGCCACCAGCAGAGGTCAACGGGAGGGAGGGCAAGAGACCCAGTACTTC. The full variable domain, with the rest looked up from reference TRBV15 and TRBJ2-5, is DAMVIQNPRYQVTQFGKPVTLSCSQTLNHNVMYWYQQKSSQAPKLLFHYYDKDFNNEADTPDNFQSRRPNTSFCFLDIRSPGLGDTAMYLCATSRGQREGGQETQYFGPGTRLLVL.